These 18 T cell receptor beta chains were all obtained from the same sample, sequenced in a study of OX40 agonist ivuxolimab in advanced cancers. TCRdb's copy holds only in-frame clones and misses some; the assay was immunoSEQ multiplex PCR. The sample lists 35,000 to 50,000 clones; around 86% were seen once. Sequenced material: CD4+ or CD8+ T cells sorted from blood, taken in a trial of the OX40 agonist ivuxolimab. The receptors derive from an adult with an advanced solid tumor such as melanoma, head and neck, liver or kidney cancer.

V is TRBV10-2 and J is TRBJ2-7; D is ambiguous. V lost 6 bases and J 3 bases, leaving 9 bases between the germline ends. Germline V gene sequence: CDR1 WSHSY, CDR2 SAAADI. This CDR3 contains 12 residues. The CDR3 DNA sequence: TGCGCCAGCAGGGCAACTATCTACGAGCAGTACTTC. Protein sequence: CASRATIYEQYF.

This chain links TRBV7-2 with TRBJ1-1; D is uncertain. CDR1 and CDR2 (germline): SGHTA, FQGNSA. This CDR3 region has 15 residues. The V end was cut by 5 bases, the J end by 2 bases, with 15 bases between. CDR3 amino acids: CASSPVRTYNTEAFF. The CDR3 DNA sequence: TGTGCCAGCAGCCCCGTACGGACCTATAACACTGAAGCTTTCTTT.

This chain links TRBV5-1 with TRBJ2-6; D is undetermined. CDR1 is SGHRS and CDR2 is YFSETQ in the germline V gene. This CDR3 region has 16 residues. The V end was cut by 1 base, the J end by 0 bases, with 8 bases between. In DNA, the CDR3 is TGCGCCAGCAGCTTGACAGTTACCTCTGGGGCCAACGTCCTGACTTTC. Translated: CASSLTVTSGANVLTF.

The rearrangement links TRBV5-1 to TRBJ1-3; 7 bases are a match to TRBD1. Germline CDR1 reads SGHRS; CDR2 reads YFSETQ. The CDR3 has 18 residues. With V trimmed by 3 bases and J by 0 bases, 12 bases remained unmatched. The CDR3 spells CASSYSGQAYLSGNTIYF. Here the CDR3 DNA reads TGCGCCAGCAGCTACTCCGGACAGGCCTACCTCTCTGGAAACACCATATATTTT.

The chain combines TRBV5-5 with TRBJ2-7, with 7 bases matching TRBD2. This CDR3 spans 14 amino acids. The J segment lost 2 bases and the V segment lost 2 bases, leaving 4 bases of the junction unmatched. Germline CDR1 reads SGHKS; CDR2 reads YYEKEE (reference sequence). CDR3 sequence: CASSFWEGTYEQYF. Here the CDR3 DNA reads TGTGCCAGCAGCTTTTGGGAGGGGACCTACGAGCAGTACTTC.

The CDR3 protein is CASSDAGLAVTDTQYF. CDR3 DNA sequence: TGTGCCAGCAGTGATGCGGGACTAGCGGTAACAGATACGCAGTATTTT. The chain recombines TRBV2 with TRBJ2-3; 11 bases fit TRBD2. This CDR3 has 16 amino acids. V trimming: 3 bases; J trimming: 3 bases; junction bases outside the gene matches: 5. Germline loops: CDR1 SNHLY, CDR2 FYNNEI. Complete variable domain (other parts from reference TRBV2 and TRBJ2-3): EPEVTQTPSHQVTQMGQEVILRCVPISNHLYFYWYRQILGQKVEFLVSFYNNEISEKSEIFDDQFSVERPDGSNFTLKIRSTKLEDSAMYFCASSDAGLAVTDTQYFGPGTRLTVL.

CDR3 amino acids: CASSLRVGDNEQFF. The CDR3 coding sequence is TGTGCCAGCAGTTTACGTGTGGGGGACAATGAGCAGTTCTTC. The chain employs TRBV27 and TRBJ2-1; D possibly matches TRBD1 or TRBD2 (5 bases each). Deletions cut 2 bases from V and 5 bases from J, with 10 bases between. CDR1 MNHEY and CDR2 SMNVEV come from the germline V gene (reference sequence). The CDR3 is 14 amino acids.

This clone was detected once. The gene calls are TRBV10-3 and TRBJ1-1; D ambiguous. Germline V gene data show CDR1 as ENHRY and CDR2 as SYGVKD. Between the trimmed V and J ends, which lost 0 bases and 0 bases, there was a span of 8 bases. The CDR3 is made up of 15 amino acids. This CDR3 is CAISESIGLNTEAFF. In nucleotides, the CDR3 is TGTGCCATCAGTGAGTCGATTGGGCTGAACACTGAAGCTTTCTTT.

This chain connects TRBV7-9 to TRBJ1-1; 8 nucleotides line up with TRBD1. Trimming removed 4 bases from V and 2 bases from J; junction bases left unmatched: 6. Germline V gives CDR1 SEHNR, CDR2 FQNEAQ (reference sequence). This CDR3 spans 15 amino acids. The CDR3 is CASSWLTGANTEAFF. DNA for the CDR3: TGTGCCAGCAGCTGGCTGACAGGGGCTAACACTGAAGCTTTCTTT.

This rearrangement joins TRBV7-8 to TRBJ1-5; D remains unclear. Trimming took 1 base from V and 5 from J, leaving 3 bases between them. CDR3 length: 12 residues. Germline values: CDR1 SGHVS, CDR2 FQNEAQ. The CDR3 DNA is TGTGCCAGCAGCTTAGGTCATCAGCCCCAGCATTTT. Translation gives CASSLGHQPQHF. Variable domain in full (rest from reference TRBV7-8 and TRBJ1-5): GAGVSQSPRYKVAKRGQDVALRCDPISGHVSLFWYQQALGQGPEFLTYFQNEAQLDKSGLPSDRFFAERPEGSVSTLKIQRTQQEDSAVYLCASSLGHQPQHFGDGTRLSIL.

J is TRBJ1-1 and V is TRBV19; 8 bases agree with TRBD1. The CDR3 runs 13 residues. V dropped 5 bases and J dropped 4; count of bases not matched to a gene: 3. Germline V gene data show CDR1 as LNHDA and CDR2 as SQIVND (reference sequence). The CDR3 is CASSDRGGTEAFF. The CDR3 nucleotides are TGTGCCAGTAGTGACAGGGGTGGCACTGAAGCTTTCTTT.

The DNA for the CDR3 is TGCAGCGCCAAGGGACAGGGGAAAGAGACCCAGTACTTC. This gives the protein CSAKGQGKETQYF. The chain combines TRBV29-1 with TRBJ2-5; 10 bases fit TRBD1. The ends lost 7 bases at V and 3 bases at J; junction bases unmatched: 5. Germline V gene data show CDR1 as SQVTM and CDR2 as ANQGSEA. CDR3 length: 13 residues.

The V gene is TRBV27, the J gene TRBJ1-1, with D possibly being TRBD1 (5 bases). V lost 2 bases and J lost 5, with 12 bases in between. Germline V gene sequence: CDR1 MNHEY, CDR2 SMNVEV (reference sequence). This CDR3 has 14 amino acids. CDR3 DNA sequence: TGTGCCAGCAGTTTACAAGGGGCTTGGACTGAAGCTTTCTTT. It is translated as CASSLQGAWTEAFF.

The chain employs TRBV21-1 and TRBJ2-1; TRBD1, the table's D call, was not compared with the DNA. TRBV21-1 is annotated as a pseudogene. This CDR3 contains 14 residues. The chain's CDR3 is CASTDSYLGNEQFF. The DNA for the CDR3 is TGTGCCAGCACTGACAGTTACCTGGGGAATGAGCAGTTCTTC.

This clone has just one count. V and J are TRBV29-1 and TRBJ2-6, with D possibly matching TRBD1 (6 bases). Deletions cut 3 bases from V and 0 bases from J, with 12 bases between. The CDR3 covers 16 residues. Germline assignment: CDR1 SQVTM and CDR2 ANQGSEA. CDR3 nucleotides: TGCAGCGTTGAGAGGACAGATTACTCTGGGGCCAACGTCCTGACTTTC. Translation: CSVERTDYSGANVLTF.

The CDR3 sequence is CASSLVGGTTYEQYF. DNA for the CDR3: TGTGCCAGCAGCTTAGTAGGGGGGACTACCTACGAGCAGTACTTC. This chain uses TRBV11-2 with TRBJ2-7, with D possibly being TRBD2 (7 bases). From germline, CDR1 is SGHAT and CDR2 FQNNGV. This CDR3 has 15 amino acids. V was clipped by 1 base and J by 2 bases, with 12 bases between them.

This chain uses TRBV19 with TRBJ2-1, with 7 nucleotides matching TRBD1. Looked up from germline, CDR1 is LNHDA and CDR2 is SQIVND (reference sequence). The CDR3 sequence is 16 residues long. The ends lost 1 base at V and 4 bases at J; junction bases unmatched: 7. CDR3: CASSIGDSKNYNEQFF. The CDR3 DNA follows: TGTGCCAGTAGTATAGGGGACAGCAAAAATTACAATGAGCAGTTCTTC. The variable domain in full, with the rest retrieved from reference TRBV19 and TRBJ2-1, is DGGITQSPKYLFRKEGQNVTLSCEQNLNHDAMYWYRQDPGQGLRLIYYSQIVNDFQKGDIAEGYSVSREKKESFPLTVTSAQKNPTAFYLCASSIGDSKNYNEQFFGPGTRLTVL.

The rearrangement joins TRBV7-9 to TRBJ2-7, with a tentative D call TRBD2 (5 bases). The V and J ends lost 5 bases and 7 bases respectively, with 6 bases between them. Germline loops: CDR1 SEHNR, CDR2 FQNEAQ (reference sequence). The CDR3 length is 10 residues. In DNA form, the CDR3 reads TGTGCCAGCAGCCCGGGGGAGCAGTACTTC. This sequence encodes CASSPGEQYF.